This note documents a single T cell receptor (beta chain) sequence. The data originate from a study of blood T cell repertoires in COVID-19. Study as a whole: Material from acute and convalescent COVID-19 was sourced from the United States, Italy and Spain. Sources were T cells, B-cell-depleted T cells, or PBMCs; the material itself was cDNA or gDNA.

Authors' data handling: Estimated nucleated cell counts came from reference gene primer amplification. Method: immunoSEQ multiplex PCR; TCRdb's copy keeps in-frame clones and lacks some. The V and J calls and clone size come from that table; D and trimming were worked out from the DNA. The table has approximately 120,000 clones, approximately 84% seen once. Looked up from germline, CDR1 is MNHEY and CDR2 is SMNVEV (reference sequence). The ends lost 3 bases at V and 0 bases at J; junction bases unmatched: 22. CDR3 size: 22 residues. V and J are TRBV27 and TRBJ2-1, with TRBD1 matching over 8 bases. The clonotype originates from a woman between 45 and 65 years old who had recovered from COVID-19. Material: peripheral blood. The chain's CDR3 is CASSLGRTARDRWLSSYNEQFF. CDR3 DNA sequence: TGTGCCAGCAGTTTGGGCCGTACAGCCCGGGACAGGTGGTTAAGCTCCTACAATGAGCAGTTCTTC.